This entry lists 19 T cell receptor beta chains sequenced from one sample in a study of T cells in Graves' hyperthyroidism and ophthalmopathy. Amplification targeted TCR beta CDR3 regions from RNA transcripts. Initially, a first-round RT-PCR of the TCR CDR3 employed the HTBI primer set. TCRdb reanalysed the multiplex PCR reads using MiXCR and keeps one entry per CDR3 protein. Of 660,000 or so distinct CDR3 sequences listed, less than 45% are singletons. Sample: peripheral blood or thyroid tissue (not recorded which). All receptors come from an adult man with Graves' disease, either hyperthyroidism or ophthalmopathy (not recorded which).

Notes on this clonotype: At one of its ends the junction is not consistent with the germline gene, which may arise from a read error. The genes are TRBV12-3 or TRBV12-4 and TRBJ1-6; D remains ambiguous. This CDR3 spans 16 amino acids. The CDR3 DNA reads TGTGCCAGCAGTTTAATAGGCTTTACACCAGGTTCATCCCTCCACTTT. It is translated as CASSLIGFTPGSSLHF.

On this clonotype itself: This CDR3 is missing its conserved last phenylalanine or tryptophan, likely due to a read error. CDR3 bases: TGTGCCAGCAGCGTAGAGACCGGGGAGCTGTTTCTT. Translation gives CASSVETGELFL. This rearrangement joins TRBV9 to TRBJ2-2; no definite D call. V was pared by 0 bases and J by 5 bases, with 2 bases between. CDR1 and CDR2 from the germline V gene are SGDLS and YYNGEE. This CDR3 has 12 amino acids.

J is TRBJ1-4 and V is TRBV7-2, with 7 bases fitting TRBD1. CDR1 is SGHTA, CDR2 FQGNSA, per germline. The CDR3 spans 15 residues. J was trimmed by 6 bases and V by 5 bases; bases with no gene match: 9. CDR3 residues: CASSQEQGSDEKLFF. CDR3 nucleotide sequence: TGTGCCAGCAGCCAAGAACAGGGGTCGGATGAAAAACTGTTTTTT.

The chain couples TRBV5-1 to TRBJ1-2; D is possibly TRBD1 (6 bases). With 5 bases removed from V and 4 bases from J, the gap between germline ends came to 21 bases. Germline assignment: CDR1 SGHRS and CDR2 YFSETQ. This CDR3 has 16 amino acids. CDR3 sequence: CASSLHRAHEAYGYTF. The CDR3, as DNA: TGCGCCAGCAGTCTTCACAGGGCTCACGAAGCCTATGGCTACACCTTC.

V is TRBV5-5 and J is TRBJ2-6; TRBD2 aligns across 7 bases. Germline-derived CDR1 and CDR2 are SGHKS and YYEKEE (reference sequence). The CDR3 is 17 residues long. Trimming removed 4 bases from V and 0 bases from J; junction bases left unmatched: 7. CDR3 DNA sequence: TGTGCCAGCAGCCCGAATAGCGGGTTCTCTGGGGCCAACGTCCTGACTTTC. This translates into CASSPNSGFSGANVLTF.

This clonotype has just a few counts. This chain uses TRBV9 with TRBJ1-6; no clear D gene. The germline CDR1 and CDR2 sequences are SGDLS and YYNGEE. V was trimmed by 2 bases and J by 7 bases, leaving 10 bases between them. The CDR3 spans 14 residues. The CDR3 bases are TGTGCCAGCAGCGTGGACGGAGACAATTCACCCCTCCACTTT. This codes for CASSVDGDNSPLHF. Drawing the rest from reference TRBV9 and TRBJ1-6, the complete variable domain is DSGVTQTPKHLITATGQRVTLRCSPRSGDLSVYWYQQSLDQGLQFLIQYYNGEERAKGNILERFSAQQFPDLHSELNLSSLELGDSALYFCASSVDGDNSPLHFGNGTRLTVT.

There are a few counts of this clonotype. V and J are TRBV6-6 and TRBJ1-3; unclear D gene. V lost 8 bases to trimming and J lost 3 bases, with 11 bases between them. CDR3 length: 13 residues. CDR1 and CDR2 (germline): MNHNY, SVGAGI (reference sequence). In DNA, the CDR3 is TGTGCCAGCCCCGAACCAGGTGGAAACACCATATATTTT. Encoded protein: CASPEPGGNTIYF.

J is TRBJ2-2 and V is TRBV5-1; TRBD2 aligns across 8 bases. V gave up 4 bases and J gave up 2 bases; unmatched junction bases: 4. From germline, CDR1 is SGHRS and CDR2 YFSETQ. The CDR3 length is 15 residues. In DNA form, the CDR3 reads TGCGCCAGCAGCATTAGCGGGAAAAACACCGGGGAGCTGTTTTTT. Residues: CASSISGKNTGELFF.

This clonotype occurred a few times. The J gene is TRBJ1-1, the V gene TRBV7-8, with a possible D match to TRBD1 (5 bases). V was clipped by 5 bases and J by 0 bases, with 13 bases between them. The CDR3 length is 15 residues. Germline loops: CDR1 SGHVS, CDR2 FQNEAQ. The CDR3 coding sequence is TGTGCCAGCAGCCCGGTTTCAGGGCTGAACACTGAAGCTTTCTTT. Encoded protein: CASSPVSGLNTEAFF.

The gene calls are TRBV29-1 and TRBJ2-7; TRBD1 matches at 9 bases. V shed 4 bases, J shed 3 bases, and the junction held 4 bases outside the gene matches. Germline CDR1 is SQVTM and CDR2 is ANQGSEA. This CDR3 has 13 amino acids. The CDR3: CSVVVGQGYEQYF. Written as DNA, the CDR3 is TGCAGCGTTGTGGTGGGACAGGGCTACGAGCAGTACTTC.

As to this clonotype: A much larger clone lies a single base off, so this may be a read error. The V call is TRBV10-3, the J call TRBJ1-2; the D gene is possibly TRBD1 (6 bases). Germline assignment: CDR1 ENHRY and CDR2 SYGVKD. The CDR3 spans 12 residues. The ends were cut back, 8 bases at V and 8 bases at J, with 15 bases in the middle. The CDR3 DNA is TGTGCCATCGCCAGGGGCTCAATCGGCTACACCTTC. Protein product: CAIARGSIGYTF.

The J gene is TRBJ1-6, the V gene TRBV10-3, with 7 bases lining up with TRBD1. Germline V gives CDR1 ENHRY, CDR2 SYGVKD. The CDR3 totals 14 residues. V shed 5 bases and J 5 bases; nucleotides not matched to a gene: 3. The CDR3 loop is CAISKGQDNSPLHF. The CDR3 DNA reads TGTGCCATCAGTAAAGGACAGGATAATTCACCCCTCCACTTT.

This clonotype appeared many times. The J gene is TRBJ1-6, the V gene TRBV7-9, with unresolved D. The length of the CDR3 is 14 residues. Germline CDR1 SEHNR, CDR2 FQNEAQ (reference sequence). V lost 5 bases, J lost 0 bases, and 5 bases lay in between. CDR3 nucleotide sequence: TGTGCCAGCAGCAGCAGCTCCTATAATTCACCCCTCCACTTT. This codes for CASSSSSYNSPLHF.

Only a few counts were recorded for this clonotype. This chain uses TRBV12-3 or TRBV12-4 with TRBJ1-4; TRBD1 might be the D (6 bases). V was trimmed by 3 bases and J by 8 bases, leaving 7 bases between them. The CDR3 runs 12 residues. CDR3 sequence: CASSFQGEKLFF. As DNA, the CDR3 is TGTGCCAGCAGTTTTCAGGGGGAAAAACTGTTTTTT.

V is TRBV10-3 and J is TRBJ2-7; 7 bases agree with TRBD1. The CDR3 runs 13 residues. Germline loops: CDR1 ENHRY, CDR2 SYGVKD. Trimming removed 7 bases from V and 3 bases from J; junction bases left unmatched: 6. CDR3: CAIKGQEHYEQYF. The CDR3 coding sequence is TGTGCCATCAAAGGACAGGAACACTACGAGCAGTACTTC.

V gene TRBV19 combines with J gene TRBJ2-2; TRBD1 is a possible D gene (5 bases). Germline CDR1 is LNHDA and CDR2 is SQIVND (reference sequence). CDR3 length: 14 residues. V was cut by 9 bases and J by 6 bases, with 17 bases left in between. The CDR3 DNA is TGTGCCAGCAGCGTTTTCAGGGAAGCCGGGGAGCTGTTTTTT. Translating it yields CASSVFREAGELFF.

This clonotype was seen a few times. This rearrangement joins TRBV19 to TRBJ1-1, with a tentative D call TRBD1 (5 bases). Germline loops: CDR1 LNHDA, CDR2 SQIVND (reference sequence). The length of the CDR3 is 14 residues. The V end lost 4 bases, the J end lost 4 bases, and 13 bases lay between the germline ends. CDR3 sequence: CASSTRQPGTEAFF. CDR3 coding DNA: TGTGCCAGTAGTACCCGACAGCCCGGCACTGAAGCTTTCTTT.

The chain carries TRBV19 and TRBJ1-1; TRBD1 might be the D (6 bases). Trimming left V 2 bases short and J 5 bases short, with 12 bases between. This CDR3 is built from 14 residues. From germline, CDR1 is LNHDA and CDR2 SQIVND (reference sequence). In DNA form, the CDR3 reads TGTGCCAGTAGTATACGGGGGGCGGGGACTGAAGCTTTCTTT. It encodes CASSIRGAGTEAFF.

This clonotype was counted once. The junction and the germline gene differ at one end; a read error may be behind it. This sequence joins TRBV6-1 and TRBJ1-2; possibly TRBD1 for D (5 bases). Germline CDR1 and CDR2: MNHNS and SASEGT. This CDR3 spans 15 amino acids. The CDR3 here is CASSRQRPTNYDYTF. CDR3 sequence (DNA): TGTGCCAGCAGTCGACAGAGACCTACTAACTATGACTACACCTTC.